This TCR beta chain was sequenced for a study of cytomegalovirus exposure and HLA in healthy donors. CDR1 and CDR2 from the germline V gene are SGHKS and YYEKEE (reference sequence). With V trimmed by 4 bases and J by 4 bases, 11 bases remained unmatched. The CDR3 has 17 amino acids. 60 Vbeta and 13 Jbeta primers were used in PCR. TCRdb's table, derived via immunoSEQ multiplex PCR, lists solely in-frame clones and lacks some. The sample contains hundreds of thousands of clones, 77% of which appear only once. The sequence came from a woman aged 60-75 years in good health and CMV-seropositive. V gene TRBV5-5 combines with J gene TRBJ1-4; 9 bases are shared with TRBD1. The sample taken for sequencing was PBMCs. CDR3 loop: CASSVRDRAFLNEKLFF. CDR3 DNA sequence: TGTGCCAGCAGCGTCCGGGACAGGGCTTTCCTTAATGAAAAACTGTTTTTT. The full variable domain, rest sourced from reference TRBV5-5 and TRBJ1-4, is DAGVTQSPTHLIKTRGQQVTLRCSPISGHKSVSWYQQVLGQGPQFIFQYYEKEERGRGNFPDRFSARQFPNYSSELNVNALLLGDSALYLCASSVRDRAFLNEKLFFGSGTQLSVL.